The T cell receptor (beta chain) under discussion was sequenced for a study of cytomegalovirus exposure and HLA in healthy donors. In the PCR, 60 Vbeta and 13 Jbeta primers were used. Some clones are missing from TCRdb's copy, which holds only in-frame ones; the method was immunoSEQ multiplex PCR. The table shows 65,000 to 80,000 clones, with around 77% occurring only once. CDR3 length: 15 amino acids. The germline V gene encodes CDR1 SGHTA and CDR2 FQGNSA. Unmatched junction bases numbered 3, after V lost 4 bases and J lost 3 bases. The TCR was taken from a woman aged 40 to 49 in good health and CMV-seropositive. The chain carries TRBV7-2 and TRBJ1-3; 10 positions match TRBD1. The sequenced material came from PBMCs. The CDR3 loop reads CASSSDRGLGNTIYF. The CDR3 nucleotides read TGTGCCAGCAGCTCCGACAGGGGGCTTGGAAACACCATATATTTT.